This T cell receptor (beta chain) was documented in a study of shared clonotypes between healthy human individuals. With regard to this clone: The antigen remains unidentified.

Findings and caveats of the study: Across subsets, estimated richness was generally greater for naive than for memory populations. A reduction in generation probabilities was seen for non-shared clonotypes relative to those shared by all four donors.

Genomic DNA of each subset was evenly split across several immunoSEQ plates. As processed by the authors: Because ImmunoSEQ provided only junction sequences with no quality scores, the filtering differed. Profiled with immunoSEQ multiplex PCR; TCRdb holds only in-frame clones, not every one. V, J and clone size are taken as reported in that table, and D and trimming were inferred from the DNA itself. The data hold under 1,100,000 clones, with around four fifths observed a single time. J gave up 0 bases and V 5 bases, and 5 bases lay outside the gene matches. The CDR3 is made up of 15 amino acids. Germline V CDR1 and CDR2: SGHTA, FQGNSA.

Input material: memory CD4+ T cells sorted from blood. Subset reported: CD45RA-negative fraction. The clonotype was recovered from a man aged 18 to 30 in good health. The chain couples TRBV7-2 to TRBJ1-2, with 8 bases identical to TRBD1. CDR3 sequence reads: CASSHRTGSNYGYTF. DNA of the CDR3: TGTGCCAGCAGCCACAGGACAGGGTCTAACTATGGCTACACCTTC.